This T cell receptor (beta chain) was obtained from a study of CD8+ T cells in alopecia areata. Extraction of RNA preceded its reverse transcription into cDNA, which served as the sequencing template. Clones were read by immunoSEQ multiplex PCR, and TCRdb kept only the in-frame ones, dropping some. The sample holds about 110,000 clones, around 59% seen once. The receptor's source is a human donor in good health. Sequencing was done on a sample of CD8+ T cells sorted from blood.

CDR3 in amino acids: CASSLGLEIYEQYF. CDR3 sequence (DNA): TGTGCCAGCAGCTTAGGCCTAGAGATCTACGAGCAGTACTTC. The chain employs TRBV13 and TRBJ2-7; D unclear. V was trimmed by 0 bases and J by 3 bases, leaving 9 bases between them. The germline V gene encodes CDR1 PRHDT and CDR2 FYEKMQ (reference sequence). The CDR3 spans 14 residues.